This record looks at one TCR beta chain sequence and its context. The repertoire was sequenced with immunoSEQ multiplex PCR; TCRdb's copy has only in-frame clones and lacks some. The data hold fewer than 300,000 clones, with about 85% observed a single time. The data derive from a study of blood T cell repertoires in COVID-19. Looked up from germline, CDR1 is SEHNR and CDR2 is FQNEAQ (reference sequence). This CDR3 has 16 amino acids. Trimming at V came to 0 bases and at J to 8 bases, leaving 7 bases not matched to a gene. This TCR was sampled from a human donor with COVID-19, enrolled during active disease. The donor label of this sample is uncertain. The sample comprised peripheral blood. The V and J genes are TRBV7-9 and TRBJ1-2; 12 nucleotides line up with TRBD1. This CDR3 is CASSLAGTGGLVGYTF. The DNA for the CDR3 is TGTGCCAGCAGCTTAGCCGGGACAGGGGGCTTGGTCGGCTACACCTTC. The whole variable domain, remainder taken from reference TRBV7-9 and TRBJ1-2, is DTGVSQNPRHKITKRGQNVTFRCDPISEHNRLYWYRQTLGQGPEFLTYFQNEAQLEKSRLLSDRFSAERPKGSFSTLEIQRTEQGDSAMYLCASSLAGTGGLVGYTFGSGTRLTVV.